Detailed here is one T cell receptor beta chain. This specimen comes from a study of blood T cell repertoires in COVID-19. In the study overall: Samples of COVID-19 (acute and convalescent) were obtained from the United States, Italy and Spain.

Germline V gene lookup returns CDR1 SGDLS and CDR2 YYNGEE. The CDR3 is 14 residues long. V lost 4 bases, J lost 0 bases, and 11 bases lay in between. Source study methods: Estimation of nucleated cell counts relied on the amplification of reference gene primers. TCRdb keeps only in-frame clones here, not all; method: immunoSEQ multiplex PCR. V, J and clone size reflect that table, while D and trimming were determined from the DNA. The sample has roughly 110,000 clones, approximately 80% seen once. The chain is built from TRBV9 and TRBJ2-7, with D possibly matching TRBD1 (5 bases). The sample consisted of peripheral blood. The origin of this receptor is a woman in her 70s with acute or convalescent COVID-19. CDR3: CASSLQGRSYEQYF. As DNA, the CDR3 is TGTGCCAGCAGCCTCCAGGGTCGCTCCTACGAGCAGTACTTC. Filled out from reference TRBV9 and TRBJ2-7, the complete variable domain reads DSGVTQTPKHLITATGQRVTLRCSPRSGDLSVYWYQQSLDQGLQFLIQYYNGEERAKGNILERFSAQQFPDLHSELNLSSLELGDSALYFCASSLQGRSYEQYFGPGTRLTVT.